This TCR beta chain was recorded in a study of blood T cell repertoires in COVID-19. In the authors' methods: Reference gene primer amplification gave estimated nucleated cell counts. Some clones are missing from TCRdb's copy, which holds only in-frame ones; the method was immunoSEQ multiplex PCR. That table gives V, J and clone size, and the DNA gave D and trimming. The sample lists about 170,000 clones, over 80% seen once, with 6.5% to 9% in the top ten. Trimming at V came to 2 bases and at J to 6 bases, leaving 5 bases not matched to a gene. The CDR3 consists of 15 residues. Per the germline V gene, CDR1 is SGDLS and CDR2 is YYNGEE.

This receptor was obtained from a woman of 80 years or more with COVID-19, enrolled during active disease. Sequencing input: peripheral blood. The V call is TRBV9, the J call TRBJ2-1, with 10 bases aligning to TRBD2. CDR3 in DNA: TGTGCCAGCAGCGTTAGCGGGGGGAATTTCAATGAGCAGTTCTTC. Residues: CASSVSGGNFNEQFF. Supplemented by reference TRBV9 and TRBJ2-1, the full variable domain reads DSGVTQTPKHLITATGQRVTLRCSPRSGDLSVYWYQQSLDQGLQFLIQYYNGEERAKGNILERFSAQQFPDLHSELNLSSLELGDSALYFCASSVSGGNFNEQFFGPGTRLTVL.